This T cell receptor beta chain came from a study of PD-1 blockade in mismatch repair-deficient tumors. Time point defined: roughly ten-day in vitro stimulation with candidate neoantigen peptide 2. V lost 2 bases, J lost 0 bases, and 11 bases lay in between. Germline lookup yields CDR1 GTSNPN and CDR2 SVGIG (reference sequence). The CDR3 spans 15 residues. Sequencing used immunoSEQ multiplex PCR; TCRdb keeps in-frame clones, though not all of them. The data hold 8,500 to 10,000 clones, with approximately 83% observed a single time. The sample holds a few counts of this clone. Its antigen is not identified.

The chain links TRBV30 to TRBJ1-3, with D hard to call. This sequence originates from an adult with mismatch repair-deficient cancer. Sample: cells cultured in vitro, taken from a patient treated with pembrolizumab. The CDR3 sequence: CAWSSRIRSGNTIYF. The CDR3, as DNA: TGTGCCTGGAGTTCACGGATTCGCTCTGGAAACACCATATATTTT.